The clone carrying this T cell receptor beta chain appeared many times. Its antigen is currently unknown. In patients aged 18 to 65, hyperthyroidism was newly diagnosed, with duration under 2 months. Patients with uncontrolled infections, other autoimmune diseases, pregnancy or lactation were excluded. This record comes from a study of T cells in Graves' hyperthyroidism and ophthalmopathy. General study points: Ophthalmopathy was predicted by the model a median of 6.5 months ahead of onset. Within blood appeared most thyroid clonotypes that had expanded above 0.001.

Germline CDR1 reads SNHLY; CDR2 reads FYNNEI. The CDR3 is 11 residues long. Trimming pared 7 bases from V and 5 bases from J, leaving 6 bases between. Amplified regions were TCR beta CDR3 sequences from RNA transcripts. The TCR CDR3 was amplified in a first-round RT-PCR using the HTBI primer set. TCRdb redid the calling of the multiplex PCR reads with MiXCR, one entry per CDR3 protein. The top ten hold over 25% of the sample, which has roughly 300,000 distinct CDR3 sequences, 25% to 30% seen once. This rearrangement joins TRBV2 to TRBJ1-5; D call uncertain. This TCR was sampled from a man aged 40-55 years with Graves' hyperthyroidism that later progressed to Graves' ophthalmopathy. Material: blood. As DNA, the CDR3 is TGTGCCAGCATTGGGGATCAGCCCCAGCATTTT. It is translated as CASIGDQPQHF.